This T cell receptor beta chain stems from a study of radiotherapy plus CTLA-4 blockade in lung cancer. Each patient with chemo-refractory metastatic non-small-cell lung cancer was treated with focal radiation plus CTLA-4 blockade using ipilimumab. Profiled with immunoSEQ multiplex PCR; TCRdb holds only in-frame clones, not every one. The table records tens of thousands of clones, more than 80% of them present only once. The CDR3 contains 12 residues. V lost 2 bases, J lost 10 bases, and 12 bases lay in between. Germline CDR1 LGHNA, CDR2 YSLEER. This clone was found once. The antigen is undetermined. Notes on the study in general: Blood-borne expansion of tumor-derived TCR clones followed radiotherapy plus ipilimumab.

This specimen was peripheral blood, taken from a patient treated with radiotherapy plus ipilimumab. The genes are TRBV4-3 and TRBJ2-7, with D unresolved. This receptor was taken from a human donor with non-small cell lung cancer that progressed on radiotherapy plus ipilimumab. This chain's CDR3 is CASSQSRHAQYF. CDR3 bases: TGCGCCAGCAGCCAATCTAGGCACGCCCAGTACTTC.